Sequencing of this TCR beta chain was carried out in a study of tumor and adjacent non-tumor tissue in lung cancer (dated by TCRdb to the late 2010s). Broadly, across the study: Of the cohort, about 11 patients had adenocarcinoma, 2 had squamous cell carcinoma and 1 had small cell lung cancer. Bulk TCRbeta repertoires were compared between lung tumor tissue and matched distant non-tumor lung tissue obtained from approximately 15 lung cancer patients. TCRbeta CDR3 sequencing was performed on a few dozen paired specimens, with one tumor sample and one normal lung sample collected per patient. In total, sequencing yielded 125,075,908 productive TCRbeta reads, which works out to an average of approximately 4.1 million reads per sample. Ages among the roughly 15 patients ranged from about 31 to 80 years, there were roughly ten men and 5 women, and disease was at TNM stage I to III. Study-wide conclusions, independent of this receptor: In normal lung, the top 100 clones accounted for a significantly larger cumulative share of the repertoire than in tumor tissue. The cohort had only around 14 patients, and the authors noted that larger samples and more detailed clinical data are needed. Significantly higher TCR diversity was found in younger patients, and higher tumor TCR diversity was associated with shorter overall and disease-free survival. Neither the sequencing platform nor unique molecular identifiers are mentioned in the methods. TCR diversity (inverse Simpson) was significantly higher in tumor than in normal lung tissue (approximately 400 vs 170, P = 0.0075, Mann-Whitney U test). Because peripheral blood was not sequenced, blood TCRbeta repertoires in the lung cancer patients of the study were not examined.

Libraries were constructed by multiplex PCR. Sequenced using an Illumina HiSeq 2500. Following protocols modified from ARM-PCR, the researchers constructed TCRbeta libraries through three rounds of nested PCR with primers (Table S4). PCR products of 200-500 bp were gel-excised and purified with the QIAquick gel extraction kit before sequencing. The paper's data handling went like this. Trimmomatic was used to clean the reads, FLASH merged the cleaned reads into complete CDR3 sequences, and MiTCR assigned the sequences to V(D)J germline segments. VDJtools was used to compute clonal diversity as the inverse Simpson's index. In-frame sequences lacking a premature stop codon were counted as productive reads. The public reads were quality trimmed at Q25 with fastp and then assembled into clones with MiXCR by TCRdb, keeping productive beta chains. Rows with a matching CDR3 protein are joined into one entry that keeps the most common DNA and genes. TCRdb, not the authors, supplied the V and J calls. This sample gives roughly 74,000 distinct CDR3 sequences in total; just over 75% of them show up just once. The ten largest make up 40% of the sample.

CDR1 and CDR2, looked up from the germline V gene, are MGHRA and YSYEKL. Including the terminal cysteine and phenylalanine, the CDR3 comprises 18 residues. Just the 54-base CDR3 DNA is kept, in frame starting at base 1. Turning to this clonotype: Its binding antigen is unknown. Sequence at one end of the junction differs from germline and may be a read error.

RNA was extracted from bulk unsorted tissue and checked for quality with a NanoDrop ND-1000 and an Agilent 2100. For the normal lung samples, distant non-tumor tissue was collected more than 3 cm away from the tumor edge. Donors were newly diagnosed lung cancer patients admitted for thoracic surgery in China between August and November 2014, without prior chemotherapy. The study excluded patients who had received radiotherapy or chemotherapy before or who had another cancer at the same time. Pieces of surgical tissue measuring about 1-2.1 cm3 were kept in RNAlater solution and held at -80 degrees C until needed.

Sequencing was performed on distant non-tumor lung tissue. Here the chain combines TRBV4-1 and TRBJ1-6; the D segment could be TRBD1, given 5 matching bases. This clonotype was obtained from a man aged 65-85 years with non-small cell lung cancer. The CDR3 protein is CASSQGMTASSYNSHLHF. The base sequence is TGCGCCAGCAGCCAAGGAATGACAGCAAGCTCCTATAATTCACACCTCCACTTT.